Sequencing of this TCR beta chain was carried out in a study of CD8 T cells in ankylosing spondylitis. A remark on this clonotype: The antigen is unknown.

As the method for making TCR beta libraries, quantitative 5'-RACE with molecular barcodes was used. TCRdb analysed the 5' RACE reads with MiXCR anew, one entry per CDR3 protein. The sample comprises about 220,000 distinct CDR3 sequences, 6% to 8% of which are singletons, and 12% to 15% rests with the top ten. V was cut by 10 bases and J by 2 bases, with 15 bases left in between. The length of the CDR3 is 13 residues. In germline, CDR1 is MNHNS, CDR2 SASEGT. The study's findings and limits: Disease-linked clones were CD8+ and relatively rare in peripheral blood. Blood from ankylosing spondylitis patients appeared to carry a characteristic roughly eight-variant TCR beta motif.

The genes are TRBV6-1 and TRBJ2-7; D not certain. Specimen: blood, either unsorted or a sorted T cell fraction (not recorded which). This clonotype was obtained from a male donor with ankylosing spondylitis. In DNA form, the CDR3 reads TGTGCCACCTTTTTGGGCAGAACCTACGAGCAGTACTTC. This sequence encodes CATFLGRTYEQYF.